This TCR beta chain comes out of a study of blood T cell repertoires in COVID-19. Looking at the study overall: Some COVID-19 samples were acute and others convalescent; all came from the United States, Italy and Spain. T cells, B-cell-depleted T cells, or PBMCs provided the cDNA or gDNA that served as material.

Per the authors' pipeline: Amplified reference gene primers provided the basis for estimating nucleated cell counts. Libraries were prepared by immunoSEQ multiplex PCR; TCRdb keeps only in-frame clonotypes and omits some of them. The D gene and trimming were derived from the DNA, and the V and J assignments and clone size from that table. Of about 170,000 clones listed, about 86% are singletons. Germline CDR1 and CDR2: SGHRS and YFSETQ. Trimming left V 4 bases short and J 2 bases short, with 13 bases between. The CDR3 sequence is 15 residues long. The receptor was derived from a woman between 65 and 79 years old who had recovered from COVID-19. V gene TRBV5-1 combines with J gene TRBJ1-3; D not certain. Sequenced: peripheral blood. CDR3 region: CASSPTRSAGNTIYF. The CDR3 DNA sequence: TGCGCCAGCAGCCCCACGCGAAGCGCTGGAAACACCATATATTTT.